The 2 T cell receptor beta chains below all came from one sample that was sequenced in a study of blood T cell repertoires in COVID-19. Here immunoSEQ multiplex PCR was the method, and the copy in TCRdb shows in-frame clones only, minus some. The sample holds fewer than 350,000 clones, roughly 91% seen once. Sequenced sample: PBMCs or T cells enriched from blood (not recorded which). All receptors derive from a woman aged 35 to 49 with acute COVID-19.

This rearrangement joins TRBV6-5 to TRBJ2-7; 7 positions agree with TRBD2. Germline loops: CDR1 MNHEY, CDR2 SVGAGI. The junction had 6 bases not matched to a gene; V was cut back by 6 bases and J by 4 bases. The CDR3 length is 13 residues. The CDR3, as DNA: TGTGCCAGCAGACGGGGGGTAAAGTACGAGCAGTACTTC. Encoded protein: CASRRGVKYEQYF.

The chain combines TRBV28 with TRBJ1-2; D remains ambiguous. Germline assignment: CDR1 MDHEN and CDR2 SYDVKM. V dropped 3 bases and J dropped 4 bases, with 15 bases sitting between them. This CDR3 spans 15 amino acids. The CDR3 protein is CASSFQGSAGYGYTF. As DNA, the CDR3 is TGTGCCAGCAGTTTCCAAGGGTCCGCGGGCTATGGCTACACCTTC.